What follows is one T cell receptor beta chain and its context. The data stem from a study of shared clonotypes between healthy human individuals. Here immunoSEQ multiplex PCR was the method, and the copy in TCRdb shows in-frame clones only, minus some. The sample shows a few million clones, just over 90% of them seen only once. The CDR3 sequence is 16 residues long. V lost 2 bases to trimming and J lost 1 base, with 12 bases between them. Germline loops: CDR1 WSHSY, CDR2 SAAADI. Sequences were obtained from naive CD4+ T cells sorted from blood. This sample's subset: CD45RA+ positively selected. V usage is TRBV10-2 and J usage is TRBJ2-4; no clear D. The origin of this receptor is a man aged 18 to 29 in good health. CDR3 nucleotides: TGCGCCAGCAGTGAGGGGTACGTCGCCGCCAAAAACATTCAGTACTTC. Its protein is CASSEGYVAAKNIQYF.